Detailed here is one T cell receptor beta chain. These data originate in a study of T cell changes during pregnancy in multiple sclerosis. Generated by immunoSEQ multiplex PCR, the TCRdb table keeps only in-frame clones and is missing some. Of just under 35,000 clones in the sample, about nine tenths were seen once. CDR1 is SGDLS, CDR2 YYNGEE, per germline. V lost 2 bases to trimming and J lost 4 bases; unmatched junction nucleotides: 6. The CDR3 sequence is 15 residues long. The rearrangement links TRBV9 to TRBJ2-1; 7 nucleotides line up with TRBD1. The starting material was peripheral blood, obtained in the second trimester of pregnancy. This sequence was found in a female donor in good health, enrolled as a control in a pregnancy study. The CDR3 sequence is CASSVRGQSYNEQFF. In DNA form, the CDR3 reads TGTGCCAGCAGCGTCCGGGGACAGTCTTACAATGAGCAGTTCTTC.